These 2 T cell receptor beta chains originate from one sample sequenced in a study of shared clonotypes between healthy human individuals. CD45RO-negative cells were positively selected for CCR7, leaving out terminally differentiated effector memory CD45RA+ cells. Measured with immunoSEQ multiplex PCR; TCRdb has only the in-frame clones, and not every one. The sample carries roughly 2 million clones, approximately 95% recorded once. The source material was naive CD8+ T cells sorted from blood. The receptors were gathered from a young man in good health.

V usage is TRBV5-4 and J usage is TRBJ1-4; 8 bases map to TRBD1. The CDR3 is 15 residues long. Per germline, CDR1 SGHNT and CDR2 YYREEE (reference sequence). The junction had 9 bases not matched to a gene; V was cut back by 4 bases and J by 7 bases. The CDR3 is CASSPGGLPGEKLFF. The CDR3 bases are TGTGCCAGCAGCCCAGGGGGCCTTCCGGGTGAAAAACTGTTTTTT.

As regards this clone: At the DNA level, this CDR3 is encoded by other sequences in the same sample as well. The V gene is TRBV4-1, the J gene TRBJ1-3; D gene uncertain. There are 15 residues in the CDR3. The germline V gene has CDR1 MGHRA and CDR2 YSYEKL. The ends were cut back, 0 bases at V and 0 bases at J, with 6 bases in the middle. CDR3 loop: CASSQDGDSGNTIYF. DNA of the CDR3: TGCGCCAGCAGCCAAGACGGGGACTCTGGAAACACCATATATTTT.